This T cell receptor (beta chain) stems from a study of shared clonotypes between healthy human individuals (TCRdb year 2020). About the full investigation: The cohort included three men and a couple of women between 18 and 49 years of age. For each donor, three plates each were used for CD4 naive and CD4 memory, two plates were used for CD8 naive, and one plate was used for CD8 memory. To estimate repertoire size and how much clonotypes are shared between individuals, the study performed deep sequencing of blood TCR repertoires from 4 to 6 healthy adults. Different laboratories and diverse techniques were used to prepare libraries and sequence TCR repertoires, to increase sequencing depth and limit assay-specific biases. Per donor, leukapheresis produced somewhere between about 0.85 and 8.9 billion PBMCs.

Beyond this particular receptor, the publication reports: Pairwise subsampling indicated that sequencing depth was expected to affect the degree of clonotype sharing among donors. Approximately 5% of naive CD4, 3.5% of naive CD8, about 2.5% of memory CD4, and about 0.4% of memory CD8 clonotypes were shared across several donors. Compared with non-shared clonotypes, the clonotypes found in all four sorted-subset donors had higher generation probabilities. Naive subsets generally had larger estimated clonotype richness than memory subsets did. Rarefaction of sorted-subset datasets indicated incomplete sequencing despite the large sequencing depth. Because the study included only a small number of donors, the genetic and exposure-history diversity represented was limited. Sampling was restricted to blood, and TCR repertoires in tissue are likely to differ from TCR repertoires in blood.

As encoded in the germline V gene, CDR1 is LGHNT while CDR2 is FRNRAP. The cysteine opens and the phenylalanine closes a CDR3 of 16 amino acids. The kept DNA is CDR3 alone, 48 bases in frame from the first base. The V end loses 2 bases and the J end loses 4 bases, and a stretch of 18 bases separates them. CD8 naive samples were obtained by positive selection for CCR7 among CD45RO-negative cells, yielding a CD45RA+CCR7+ population from which TemRA cells were excluded. Donors were healthy HIV-negative adults with no recently reported acute infections or vaccinations. All donors were Caucasian adults living in Nashville, Tennessee, USA. Blood was collected by leukapheresis, and PBMCs were isolated by Ficoll-Histopaque density gradient centrifugation and then cryopreserved in liquid nitrogen vapor phase. Analytical flow cytometry was used to check the purity and quantity of each magnetically sorted T cell population. Genomic DNA was isolated from each sorted fraction and quantified by UV absorbance on a Nanodrop 2000c.

Using the deep immunoSEQ assay, multiplex PCR amplified TCR CDR3 regions from genomic DNA. For each cell subset, the extracted genomic DNA was distributed evenly across all wells of several immunoSEQ 96-well plates, and each plate served as one replicate. For sorted subsets, each replicate PCR was loaded with around 200 ng genomic DNA, equivalent to about 33,000 T cell genomes. The purified libraries were quantified using a Qubit 3.0 fluorometer, sized with a Bioanalyzer 2100, and then quantified again using the KAPA Library Quantification kit. Each immunoSEQ 96-well plate was sequenced on its own single-read 150-cycle Illumina NextSeq 550 flow cell. On the authors' methods: Because the immunoSEQ output included only junctional sequences and no quality scores, the filtering could not be the same as the filtering used for full-length reads. Sequences were annotated with PyIR, a Python wrapper for IgBLAST v1.9, using IMGT germline references to assign V/J genes and CDR3. Reads with weak V/J assignments (E-value above 1e-6), missing CDR3, stop codons, out-of-frame junctions, or ambiguous translated residues were removed. V3J clonotypes were defined by identical inferred V gene, J gene, and CDR3 amino acid sequence. The percentage overlap between two repertoires was calculated by dividing the number of shared unique clonotypes by the size of the smaller repertoire. RTK rarefaction, the Chao1 estimator, and Recon v2.1 estimates of unobserved clonotypes were used to assess repertoire richness. Generation probabilities for all TCRbeta clonotypes obtained by the gDNA method from a handful of donors were computed using OLGA. TCRdb mirrors the immuneACCESS table, restricted to in-frame sequences. Some clones are absent from its copies; in checked studies, under half trace to an unresolved V gene, and the reason for the others is unknown. From that table come the V and J calls and clone size; the DNA was used to work out D and trimming. The sample table holds about 2 million clones, of which 85% to 95% were seen once. The top ten hold approximately 1.2% of the sample.

Regarding this clone: Its specific antigen is unknown. No clone much larger than this one lies a single base away; base qualities are absent.

This sequence originates from a man between 18 and 29 years old in good health. This chain is built from TRBV12-5 and TRBJ2-7, and perhaps TRBD1 as D gene, on 6 matching bases. Source material: naive CD8+ T cells sorted from blood. According to the study, the label for this sample's cell subset or site signals: CD45RA+CCR7+. The DNA sequence is as follows: TGTGCTAGTGGTTTGTCACAGGGTGCCCATCTATACGAGCAGTACTTC. Its translation is CASGLSQGAHLYEQYF.